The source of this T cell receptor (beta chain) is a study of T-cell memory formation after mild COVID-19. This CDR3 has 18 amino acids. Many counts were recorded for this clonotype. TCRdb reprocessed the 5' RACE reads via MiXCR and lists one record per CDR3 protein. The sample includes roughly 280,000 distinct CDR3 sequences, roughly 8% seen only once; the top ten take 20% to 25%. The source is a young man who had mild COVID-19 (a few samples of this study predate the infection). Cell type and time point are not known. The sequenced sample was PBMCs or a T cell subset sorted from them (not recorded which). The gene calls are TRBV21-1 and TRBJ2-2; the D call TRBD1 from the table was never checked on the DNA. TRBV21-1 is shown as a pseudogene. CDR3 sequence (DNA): TGTGCCAGCAGCATAAAAAGGTCCGGGACAGAGAGAACCGGGGAGCTGTTTTTT. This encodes CASSIKRSGTERTGELFF.